This passage covers 11 T cell receptor beta chains from one sample sequenced in a study of cytomegalovirus exposure and HLA in healthy donors. 60 Vbeta and 13 Jbeta primers were used in PCR. TCRdb keeps only in-frame clones here, not all; method: immunoSEQ multiplex PCR. This table has roughly 140,000 clones, 64% appearing once. The sample comprised PBMCs. The receptors here all came from a woman aged 25 to 39 in good health and CMV-seropositive.

V is TRBV5-1 and J is TRBJ1-3; the match to TRBD1 covers 9 bases. Germline V gene lookup returns CDR1 SGHRS and CDR2 YFSETQ. This CDR3 spans 16 amino acids. V trimming: 4 bases; J trimming: 3 bases; junction bases outside the gene matches: 8. The CDR3 DNA sequence: TGCGCCAGCAGCGCGATGGGGACAGGGAGTGGAAACACCATATATTTT. Protein product: CASSAMGTGSGNTIYF.

V and J are TRBV4-1 and TRBJ2-7; 8 bases are shared with TRBD1. The CDR3 has 13 residues. J lost 6 bases, V lost 3 bases, and 4 bases had no gene match. The V gene's germline CDR1 is MGHRA and CDR2 YSYEKL. This chain's CDR3 is CASSQTGVGEQYF. The CDR3 DNA reads as TGCGCCAGCAGCCAGACAGGGGTTGGCGAGCAGTACTTC.

The sample holds a few counts of this clone. The V gene is TRBV5-1, the J gene TRBJ2-3; TRBD2 aligns across 7 bases. The CDR3 has 14 residues. The V gene's germline CDR1 is SGHRS and CDR2 YFSETQ. The V and J ends lost 3 bases and 6 bases, in that order; junction bases with no gene match: 7. The CDR3 DNA reads as TGCGCCAGCAGCTACCGGGACTACCGGGATACGCAGTATTTT. It yields the protein CASSYRDYRDTQYF.

This clone was seen a handful of times. This sequence joins TRBV6-4 and TRBJ2-7; possibly TRBD2 for D (8 bases). V was trimmed by 6 bases and J by 6 bases, leaving 15 bases between them. This CDR3 is built from 13 residues. Germline CDR1 is MRHNA and CDR2 is SNTAGT. The CDR3 DNA sequence: TGTGCCAGCAGCGCAGGGGGGACTAGCGAGCAGTACTTC. It codes for CASSAGGTSEQYF.

The rearrangement links TRBV13 to TRBJ2-5; 9 bases agree with TRBD2. V shed 4 bases and J 3 bases; nucleotides not matched to a gene: 9. CDR1 PRHDT and CDR2 FYEKMQ come from the germline V gene (reference sequence). The CDR3 consists of 16 residues. CDR3 nucleotides: TGTGCCAGCAGCTCAACCGGGACTAGCCTCAAAGAGACCCAGTACTTC. Translating gives CASSSTGTSLKETQYF.

The genes are TRBV29-1 and TRBJ1-1, with D unresolved. Germline assignment: CDR1 SQVTM and CDR2 ANQGSEA. The CDR3 sequence is 12 residues long. Trimming shortened V by 0 bases and J by 8 bases, and 10 bases separated the two germline ends. CDR3 sequence: CSVEDLVLEAFF. In DNA, the CDR3 is TGCAGCGTTGAAGATCTAGTCTTAGAAGCTTTCTTT. Combining the CDR3 with reference TRBV29-1 and TRBJ1-1 gives the whole variable domain SAVISQKPSRDICQRGTSLTIQCQVDSQVTMMFWYRQQPGQSLTLIATANQGSEATYESGFVIDKFPISRPNLTFSTLTVSNMSPEDSSIYLCSVEDLVLEAFFGQGTRLTVV.

This clone was observed a single time. This rearrangement joins TRBV6-1 to TRBJ1-3; D gene uncertain. V was shortened by 8 bases and J by 1 base, with 9 bases between the two germline ends. The CDR3 runs to 13 residues. CDR1 is MNHNS, CDR2 SASEGT, per germline. The CDR3: CASALWSGNTIYF. The CDR3 DNA is TGTGCCAGCGCCCTATGGTCTGGAAACACCATATATTTT.

The chain joins TRBV6-5 to TRBJ1-2, with 9 bases matching TRBD1. Germline CDR1 MNHEY, CDR2 SVGAGI. The CDR3 runs to 13 residues. V trimming: 6 bases; J trimming: 8 bases; junction bases outside the gene matches: 7. The CDR3: CASRSQGAQGYTF. For the CDR3, the DNA is TGTGCCAGCAGATCACAGGGGGCGCAGGGCTACACCTTC.

This clone turned up a few times. The rearrangement joins TRBV7-9 to TRBJ1-1; D is unclear. Trimming stripped 5 bases from V and 1 base from J, with 14 bases between. CDR1 and CDR2 from the germline V gene are SEHNR and FQNEAQ (reference sequence). CDR3 length equals 15 residues. This chain's CDR3 is CASSHTRGPNTEAFF. Written as DNA, the CDR3 is TGTGCCAGCAGCCACACACGCGGGCCGAACACTGAAGCTTTCTTT.

V is TRBV6-1 and J is TRBJ2-7, with D maybe TRBD1 (6 bases). CDR1 and CDR2 from the germline V gene are MNHNS and SASEGT. The CDR3 sequence is 14 residues long. V gave up 4 bases and J gave up 2 bases, with 12 bases separating them. This CDR3 reads CASSVRQDPYEQYF. The CDR3 nucleotides read TGTGCCAGCAGTGTCAGACAGGACCCCTACGAGCAGTACTTC.

The gene calls are TRBV5-1 and TRBJ1-1, with a tentative D call TRBD1 (6 bases). The V and J ends lost 5 bases and 1 base respectively, with 12 bases between them. The CDR3 loop spans 14 amino acids. Germline V gives CDR1 SGHRS, CDR2 YFSETQ. The CDR3 sequence is CASSTLQGNTEAFF. The CDR3 bases are TGCGCCAGCAGTACACTACAGGGGAACACTGAAGCTTTCTTT.